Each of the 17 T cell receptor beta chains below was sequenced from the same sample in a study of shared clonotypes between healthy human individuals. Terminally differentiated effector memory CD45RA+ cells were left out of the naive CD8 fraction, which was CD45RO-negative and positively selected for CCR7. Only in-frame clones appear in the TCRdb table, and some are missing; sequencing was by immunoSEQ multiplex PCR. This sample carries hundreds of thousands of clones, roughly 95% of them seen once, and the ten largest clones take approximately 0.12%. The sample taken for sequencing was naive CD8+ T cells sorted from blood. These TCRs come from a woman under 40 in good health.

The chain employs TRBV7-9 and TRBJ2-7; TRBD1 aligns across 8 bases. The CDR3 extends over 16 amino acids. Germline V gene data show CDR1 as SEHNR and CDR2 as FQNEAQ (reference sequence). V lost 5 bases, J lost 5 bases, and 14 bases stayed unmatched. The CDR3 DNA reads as TGTGCCAGCAGCGGCCCCCGGACAGGGAGAGAGGACGAGCAGTACTTC. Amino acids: CASSGPRTGREDEQYF.

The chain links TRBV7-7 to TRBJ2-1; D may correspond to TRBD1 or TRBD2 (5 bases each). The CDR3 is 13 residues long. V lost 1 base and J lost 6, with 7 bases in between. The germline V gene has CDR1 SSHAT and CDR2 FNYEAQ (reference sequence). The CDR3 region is CASSLEGTNEQFF. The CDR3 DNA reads TGTGCCAGCAGCTTAGAGGGGACCAATGAGCAGTTCTTC. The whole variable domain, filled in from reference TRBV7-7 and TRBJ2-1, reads GAGVSQSPRYKVTKRGQDVTLRCDPISSHATLYWYQQALGQGPEFLTYFNYEAQPDKSGLPSDRFSAERPEGSISTLTIQRTEQRDSAMYRCASSLEGTNEQFFGPGTRLTVL.

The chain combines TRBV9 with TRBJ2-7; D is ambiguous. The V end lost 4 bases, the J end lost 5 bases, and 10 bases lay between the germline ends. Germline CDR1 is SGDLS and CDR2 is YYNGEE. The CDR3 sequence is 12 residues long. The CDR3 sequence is CASSTPPHEQYF. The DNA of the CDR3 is TGTGCCAGCAGCACTCCCCCCCACGAGCAGTACTTC.

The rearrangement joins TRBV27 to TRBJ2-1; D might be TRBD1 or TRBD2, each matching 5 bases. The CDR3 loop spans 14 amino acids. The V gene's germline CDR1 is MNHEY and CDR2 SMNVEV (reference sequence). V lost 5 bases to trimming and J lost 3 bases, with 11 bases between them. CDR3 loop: CASSVGPLYNEQFF. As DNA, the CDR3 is TGTGCCAGCAGTGTGGGACCCCTCTACAATGAGCAGTTCTTC.

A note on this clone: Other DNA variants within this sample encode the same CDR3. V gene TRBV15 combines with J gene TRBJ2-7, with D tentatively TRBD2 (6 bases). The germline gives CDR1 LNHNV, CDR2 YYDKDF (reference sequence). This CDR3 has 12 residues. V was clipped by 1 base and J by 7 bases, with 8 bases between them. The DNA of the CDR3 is TGTGCCACCAGCAGAGGTGCGGGGGAGCAGTACTTC. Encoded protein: CATSRGAGEQYF.

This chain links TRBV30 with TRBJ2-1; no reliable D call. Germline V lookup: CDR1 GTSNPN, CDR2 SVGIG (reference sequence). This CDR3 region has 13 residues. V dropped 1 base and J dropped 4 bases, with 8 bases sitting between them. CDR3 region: CAWSATEYNEQFF. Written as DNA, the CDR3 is TGTGCCTGGAGTGCTACAGAATACAATGAGCAGTTCTTC.

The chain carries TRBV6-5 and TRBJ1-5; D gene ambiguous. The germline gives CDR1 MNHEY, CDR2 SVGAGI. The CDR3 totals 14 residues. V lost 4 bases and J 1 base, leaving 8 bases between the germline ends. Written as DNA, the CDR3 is TGTGCCAGCAGTTTCGGATCCAGCAATCAGCCCCAGCATTTT. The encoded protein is CASSFGSSNQPQHF.

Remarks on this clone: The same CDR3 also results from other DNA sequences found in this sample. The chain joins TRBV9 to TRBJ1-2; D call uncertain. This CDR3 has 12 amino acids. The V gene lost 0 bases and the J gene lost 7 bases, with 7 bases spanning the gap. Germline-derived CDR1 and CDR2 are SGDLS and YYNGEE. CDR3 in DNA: TGTGCCAGCAGCGTAGGGGGAGGTGGCTACACCTTC. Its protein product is CASSVGGGGYTF.

CDR3 sequence: CASSLGNRGHVYEQYF. CDR3 in DNA: TGTGCCAGCAGTTTGGGTAACAGGGGGCATGTCTACGAGCAGTACTTC. The J gene is TRBJ2-7, the V gene TRBV11-2, with TRBD1 matching over 9 bases. Germline CDR1 and CDR2: SGHAT and FQNNGV. The CDR3 spans 16 residues. V lost 6 bases to trimming and J lost 3 bases; unmatched junction nucleotides: 12.

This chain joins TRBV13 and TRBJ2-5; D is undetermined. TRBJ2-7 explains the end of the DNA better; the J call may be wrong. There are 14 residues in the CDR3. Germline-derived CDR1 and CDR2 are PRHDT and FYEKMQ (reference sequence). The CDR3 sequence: CASSLGTRDYEQYF. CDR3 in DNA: TGTGCCAGCAGCTTAGGAACCAGAGACTACGAGCAGTACTTC.

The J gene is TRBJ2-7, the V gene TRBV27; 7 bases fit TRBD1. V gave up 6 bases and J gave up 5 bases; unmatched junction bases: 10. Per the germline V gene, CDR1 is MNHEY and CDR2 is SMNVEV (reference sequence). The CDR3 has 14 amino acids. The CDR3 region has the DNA TGTGCCAGCAGCATCGGGGACAGCTACAACGAGCAGTACTTC. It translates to CASSIGDSYNEQYF.

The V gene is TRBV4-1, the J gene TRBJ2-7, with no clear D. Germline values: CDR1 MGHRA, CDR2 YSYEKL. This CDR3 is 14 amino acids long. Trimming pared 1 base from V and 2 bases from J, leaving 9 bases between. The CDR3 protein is CASSQVTATYEQYF. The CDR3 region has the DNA TGCGCCAGCAGCCAAGTAACAGCCACCTACGAGCAGTACTTC.

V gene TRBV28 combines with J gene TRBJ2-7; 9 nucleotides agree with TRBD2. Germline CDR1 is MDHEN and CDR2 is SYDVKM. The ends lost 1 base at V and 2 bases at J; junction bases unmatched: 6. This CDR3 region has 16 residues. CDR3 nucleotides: TGTGCCAGCAGTTTATTAGCGGGAGCCCCTACCTACGAGCAGTACTTC. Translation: CASSLLAGAPTYEQYF.

The CDR3 here is CASSVWLGGRVDYEQYF. In DNA, the CDR3 is TGTGCCAGCAGTGTTTGGCTAGGTGGCAGGGTAGACTACGAGCAGTACTTC. The chain recombines TRBV28 with TRBJ2-7; maybe TRBD1 (5 bases). Germline V gene data show CDR1 as MDHEN and CDR2 as SYDVKM. This CDR3 comprises 17 residues. Trimming took 5 bases from V and 3 from J, leaving 23 bases between them.

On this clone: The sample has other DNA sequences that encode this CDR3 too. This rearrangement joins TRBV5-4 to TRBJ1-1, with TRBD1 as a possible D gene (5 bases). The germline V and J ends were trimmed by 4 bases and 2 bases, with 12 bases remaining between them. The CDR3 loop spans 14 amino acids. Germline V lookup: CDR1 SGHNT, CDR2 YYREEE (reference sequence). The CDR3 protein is CASSPPDRNTEAFF. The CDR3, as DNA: TGTGCCAGCAGCCCCCCTGACAGAAACACTGAAGCTTTCTTT.

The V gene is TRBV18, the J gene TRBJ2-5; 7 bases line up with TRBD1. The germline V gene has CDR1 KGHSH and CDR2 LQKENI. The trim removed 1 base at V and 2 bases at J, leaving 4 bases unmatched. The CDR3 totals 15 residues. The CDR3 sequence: CASSPLGTDQETQYF. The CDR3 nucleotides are TGTGCCAGCTCACCACTCGGGACAGATCAAGAGACCCAGTACTTC. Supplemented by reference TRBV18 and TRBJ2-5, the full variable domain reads NAGVMQNPRHLVRRRGQEARLRCSPMKGHSHVYWYRQLPEEGLKFMVYLQKENIIDESGMPKERFSAEFPKEGPSILRIQQVVRGDSAAYFCASSPLGTDQETQYFGPGTRLLVL.

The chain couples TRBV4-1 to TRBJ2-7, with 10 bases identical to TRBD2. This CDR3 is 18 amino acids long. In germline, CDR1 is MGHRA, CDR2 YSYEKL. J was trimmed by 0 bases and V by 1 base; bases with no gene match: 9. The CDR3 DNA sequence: TGCGCCAGCAGCCAAGGGGGACTAGCGTCTATGAGCTCCTACGAGCAGTACTTC. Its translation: CASSQGGLASMSSYEQYF.